These T cell receptor beta chains were read from a single sample in a study of T cells after yellow fever vaccination. TCRdb re-analysed the 5' RACE reads in MiXCR, keeping a single row per CDR3 protein. Of about 25,000 distinct CDR3 sequences listed, roughly 3.3% are singletons. The input for sequencing was PBMCs, either bulk or a sorted T-cell subset (CD4+, CD8+, memory, or dextramer-sorted; not recorded which), taken 45 days after the first yellow fever vaccination. These receptors were taken from a man aged 18 to 35 who received the YFV17D yellow fever vaccine. Each CDR3 is given with its conserved first and last residue. Fields, in order: clone size, J gene, D gene, V gene, CDR3 DNA, CDR3 protein. The D gene is left open where the match is weak. Part of the rows lack a size; the others show once, few, many or a class for expanded clones.

many	TRBJ1-2	TRBD1	TRBV3-1	TGTGCCAGCAGCCAAGTCCGTGGACAGGGGGCGGATGGCTACACCTTC	CASSQVRGQGADGYTF
many	TRBJ1-1	NA	TRBV11-2	TGTGCCAGCAGCTTAGGGGTAGGAATGAACACTGAAGCTTTCTTT	CASSLGVGMNTEAFF
many	TRBJ2-3	TRBD2	TRBV28	TGTGCCAGCAACTGGGGGGGACTAGCAACAGATACGCAGTATTTT	CASNWGGLATDTQYF
NA	TRBJ2-2	TRBD2	TRBV4-1	TGCGCCAGCAGCCATACAGGACTAGCGGGGACCGGGGAGCTGTTTTTT	CASSHTGLAGTGELFF
many	TRBJ1-6	TRBD1	TRBV20-1	TGCAGTGCGACGGGACAGTCTTCACCCCTCCACTTT	CSATGQSSPLHF
many	TRBJ1-6	NA	TRBV5-6	TGTGCCAGCACCGTCTGGAATTCACCCCTCCACTTT	CASTVWNSPLHF
many	TRBJ1-5	NA	TRBV6-1	TGTGCCAGCAGTGAGGGAGGAGTTCCTAGCAATCAGCCCCAGCATTTT	CASSEGGVPSNQPQHF
many	TRBJ1-1	NA	TRBV20-1	TGCAGTGCTAGGGGTCGGCGGAACACTGAAGCTTTCTTT	CSARGRRNTEAFF
many	TRBJ1-2	NA	TRBV5-1	TGCGCCAGCAGCTTGCTACAGAACTATGGCTACACCTTC	CASSLLQNYGYTF
many	TRBJ2-3	TRBD2	TRBV18	TGTGCCAGCTCACCGCGGGGGGGCGCCGAGACAGATACGCAGTATTTT	CASSPRGGAETDTQYF
many	TRBJ2-3	NA	TRBV7-6	TGTGCCAGCAGCTCAAGAGATACGCAGTATTTT	CASSSRDTQYF
many	TRBJ1-2	NA	TRBV4-3	TGCGCCAGCAGCCAAGCCTCTGGACAGACTAACTATGGCTACACCTTC	CASSQASGQTNYGYTF
many	TRBJ2-2	NA	TRBV12-3/TRBV12-4	TGTGCCAGCAGCCGACAGGTGATTCAGGAGCTGTTTTTT	CASSRQVIQELFF
many	TRBJ2-1	NA	TRBV2	TGTGCCAGCGGGGGGGCCTCCTACAATGAGCAGTTCTTC	CASGGASYNEQFF
many	TRBJ1-2	TRBD1	TRBV3-1	TGTGCCAGCAGCTCTGGACAGGGGGTTCATGGCTACACCTTC	CASSSGQGVHGYTF
many	TRBJ2-2	NA	TRBV6-2/TRBV6-3	TGTGCCAGCAAGCCAGGGTGGGCCGGGGAGCTGTTTTTT	CASKPGWAGELFF
many	TRBJ1-6	TRBD1	TRBV18	TGTGCCAGCTCACCGCGACAGGGGCTGGCTTCACCCCTCCACTTT	CASSPRQGLASPLHF
many	TRBJ2-2	NA	TRBV19	TGTGCCAGTAGTATAACAGGAGTCTCCGGGGAGCTGTTTTTT	CASSITGVSGELFF
many	TRBJ1-6	NA	TRBV5-6	TGTGCCAGCAGCTTGGACGGCGGCTATAATTCACCCCTCCACTTT	CASSLDGGYNSPLHF
many	TRBJ2-2	NA	TRBV11-2	TGTGCCAGCAGGCGGTCCGGGACATGGGACGGGGAGCTGTTTTTT	CASRRSGTWDGELFF
many	TRBJ2-3	NA	TRBV5-4	TGTGCCAGCGGCCTGGGGCACCTGGGTCCAGATACGCAGTATTTT	CASGLGHLGPDTQYF
many	TRBJ1-5	NA	TRBV6-5	TGTGCCAGCGGGGGGGTCCAGCCCCAGCATTTT	CASGGVQPQHF
many	TRBJ1-5	NA	TRBV2	TGTGCCAGCAGATTCGACAGGTCTTATAGCAATCAGCCCCAGCATTTT	CASRFDRSYSNQPQHF
many	TRBJ2-7	TRBD1	TRBV5-1	TGCGCCAGCAGCCCTCGGACAGGGGGGGTTGGGCAGTACTTC	CASSPRTGGVGQYF
many	TRBJ2-3	NA	TRBV5-1	TGCGCCAGCAGCTTGTGGGGGGGCTACGATACGCAGTATTTT	CASSLWGGYDTQYF
many	TRBJ2-3	NA	TRBV19	TGTGCCAGTAGTCTCCAGGTAACGACAGATACGCAGTATTTT	CASSLQVTTDTQYF
few	TRBJ2-7	NA	TRBV6-2/TRBV6-3	TGTGCCAGCAGTTATCCGCCGGGACAAGTCACGGGCGAGCAGTACTTC	CASSYPPGQVTGEQYF
many	TRBJ2-1	TRBD1	TRBV6-5	TGTGCCAGCAGTTTGACAGGGAACAATGAGCAGTTCTTC	CASSLTGNNEQFF
NA	TRBJ1-1	NA	TRBV5-5	TGTGCCAGCAGCTTAGGGCCCCCCGGGGGCACTGAAGCTTTCTTT	CASSLGPPGGTEAFF
NA	TRBJ2-6	NA	TRBV7-1	TGTGCCAGCAGCTCAGGGCCGTTCTCTGGGGCCAACGTCCTGACTTTC	CASSSGPFSGANVLTF
many	TRBJ1-2	NA	TRBV4-3	TGCGCCAGCAGCCAAGAACAGTTGCTAAACGGCTACACCTTC	CASSQEQLLNGYTF
many	TRBJ2-1	NA	TRBV18	TGTGCCAGCTCACCAGAGGGGTTTCGGGCCCCCCTAGACTTC	CASSPEGFRAPLDF
many	TRBJ2-5	NA	TRBV11-1	TGTGCCAGCAGCTTAGGTTGGGCAGAGAGGACCCAGTACTTC	CASSLGWAERTQYF
many	TRBJ1-1	NA	TRBV3-1	TGTGCCAGCAGCCCATCAATAAAGGGGGCTGAAGCTTTCTTT	CASSPSIKGAEAFF
many	TRBJ2-1	TRBD2	TRBV18	TGTGCCAGCTCACCGGTTCTGGCGGGGGGTGACAATGAGCAGTTCTTC	CASSPVLAGGDNEQFF
many	TRBJ1-5	NA	TRBV6-5	TGTGCCAGCAGGCCATTCGGGTCACTCCTGTATAGCAATCAGCCCCAGCATTTT	CASRPFGSLLYSNQPQHF
many	TRBJ2-2	NA	TRBV7-2	TGTGCCAGCAGCTTTATCCAGGTCAACACCGGGGAGCTGTTTTTT	CASSFIQVNTGELFF
many	TRBJ1-6	NA	TRBV20-1	TGCAGTGCTAGGGCGACAGATTCACCCCTCCACTTT	CSARATDSPLHF
many	TRBJ2-2	NA	TRBV5-1	TGCGCCAGCAGTAGGGATACCACCGGGGAGCTGTTTTTT	CASSRDTTGELFF
many	TRBJ1-2	TRBD1	TRBV18	TGTGCCAGCTCACCCGCCCGGACAGGTTATGGCTACACCTTC	CASSPARTGYGYTF
many	TRBJ2-6	TRBD1	TRBV10-3	TGTGCCATCAGTCAGGACCTGACAGGGGGCGCCGGGGCCAACGTCCTGACTTTC	CAISQDLTGGAGANVLTF
many	TRBJ1-6	NA	TRBV5-1	TGCGCCAGCAGCCTCGCCGTTCCCCCTAATTCACCCCTCCACTTT	CASSLAVPPNSPLHF
many	TRBJ1-2	NA	TRBV7-2	TGTGCCAGCAGCTTAATGACTAACTATGGCTACACCTTC	CASSLMTNYGYTF
many	TRBJ2-4	TRBD2	TRBV7-2	TGTGCCAGCAGCTTTAGCGGGGGGGCCCAAAACATTCAGTACTTC	CASSFSGGAQNIQYF
many	TRBJ1-2	NA	TRBV7-9	TGTGCCAGCAGCTTGATTTCGGAGGATGGCTACACCTTC	CASSLISEDGYTF
many	TRBJ2-1	NA	TRBV5-1	TGCGCCAGCAGCTTGGGGGTCCAGTCCTACAATGAGCAGTTCTTC	CASSLGVQSYNEQFF
many	TRBJ2-1	NA	TRBV7-3	TGTGCCAGCAGCACGGGGGAGAACAATGAGCAGTTCTTC	CASSTGENNEQFF
many	TRBJ2-5	TRBD2	TRBV4-2	TGTGCCAGCAGCCAAGGGGGGGCTAGCGGGGTCCAAGAGACCCAGTACTTC	CASSQGGASGVQETQYF
medium-sized	TRBJ2-5	NA	TRBV7-2	TGTGCCAGCAGCTTTATTTGGGGGAATGACGGGACCCAGTACTTC	CASSFIWGNDGTQYF
many	TRBJ2-5	TRBD2	TRBV20-1	TGCAGCTCGAGCGATAGCGGGGGGGCGAGGGAGACCCAGTACTTC	CSSSDSGGARETQYF